The rows below give T cell receptor beta chains drawn from one sample of a study of graft-versus-host responses after intestinal transplantation. These receptors lack a known antigen. This table comes from immunoSEQ multiplex PCR, and its TCRdb copy is limited to in-frame clones, with some not included. The repertoire holds more than 85,000 clones, with about four fifths as singletons. Source: unstimulated CD4+ T cells sorted from spleen or lymph node cells, taken before intestinal transplant. Every receptor here comes from a human donor who received an intestinal transplant. Both conserved end residues are part of each CDR3. D genes are given only for firm matches. Size is omitted from some rows. Given values are once, few, many or a class for expanded clones.

V gene	J gene	D gene	CDR3 length	clone size	CDR3 DNA	CDR3 protein
TRBV9	TRBJ2-5	TRBD2	16	-	TGTGCCAGCAGCGTAGGGGGTAGCGGGCCGCAAGAGACCCAGTACTTC	CASSVGGSGPQETQYF
TRBV7-2	TRBJ2-1	-	13	-	TGTGCCAGCAGCTTAGCTCGGGAGTATGAGCAGTTCTTC	CASSLAREYEQFF
TRBV28	TRBJ2-7	-	13	-	TGTGCCAGCAGACCTAGGAGTTCCTACGAGCAGTACTTC	CASRPRSSYEQYF
TRBV15	TRBJ2-3	TRBD1	14	-	TGTGCCACCAGCAGAGCCAGGGGGCGAGATACGCAGTATTTT	CATSRARGRDTQYF
TRBV4-1	TRBJ2-2	-	15	-	TGCGCCAGCAGCCCACGGACGGAGGCGAGAGGGGAGCTGTTTTTT	CASSPRTEARGELFF
TRBV28	TRBJ1-3	-	12	-	TGTGCCAGCAAAACAGGGTGGAACACCATATATTTT	CASKTGWNTIYF
TRBV5-4	TRBJ2-3	TRBD2	16	-	TGTGCCAGCAGCTTGGGACTAGCAGCAGGCACAGATACGCAGTATTTT	CASSLGLAAGTDTQYF
TRBV25-1	TRBJ1-4	-	15	once	TGTGCCAGCAGTGAGGGAGGGGCAACTAATGAAAAACTGTTTTTT	CASSEGGATNEKLFF
TRBV7-2	TRBJ2-4	-	13	-	TGTGCCAGCAGCTTCGCAGGAAAAAACATTCAGTACTTC	CASSFAGKNIQYF
TRBV15	TRBJ1-1	-	14	-	TGTGCCACCAGCAGAGATAGGAGGCTCACTGAAGCTTTCTTT	CATSRDRRLTEAFF
TRBV9	TRBJ2-2	TRBD2	16	-	TGTGCCAGCAGCGTAGTTAGCGGGGGGCGTGGCGGGGAGCTGTTTTTT	CASSVVSGGRGGELFF
TRBV28	TRBJ1-3	-	11	-	TGTGCCAGCAGCAATGGAAACACCATATATTTT	CASSNGNTIYF